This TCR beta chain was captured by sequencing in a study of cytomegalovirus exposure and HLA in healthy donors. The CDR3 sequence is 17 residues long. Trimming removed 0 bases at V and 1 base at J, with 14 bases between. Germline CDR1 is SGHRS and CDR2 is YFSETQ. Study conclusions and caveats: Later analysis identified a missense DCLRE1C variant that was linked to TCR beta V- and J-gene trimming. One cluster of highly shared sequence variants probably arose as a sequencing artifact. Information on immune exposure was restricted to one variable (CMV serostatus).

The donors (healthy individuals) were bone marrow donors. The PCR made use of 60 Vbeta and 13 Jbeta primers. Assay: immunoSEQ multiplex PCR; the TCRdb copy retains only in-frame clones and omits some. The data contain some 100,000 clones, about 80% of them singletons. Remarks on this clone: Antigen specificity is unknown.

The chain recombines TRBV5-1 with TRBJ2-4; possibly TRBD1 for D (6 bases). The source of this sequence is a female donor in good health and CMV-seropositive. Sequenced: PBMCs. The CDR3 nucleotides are TGCGCCAGCAGCTTGGGAGGGGGTCGGAGGGCCAAAAACATTCAGTACTTC. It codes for CASSLGGGRRAKNIQYF.